This T cell receptor beta chain was identified in a study of T cells in Graves' hyperthyroidism and ophthalmopathy. The germline V and J ends were trimmed by 5 bases and 2 bases, with 25 bases remaining between them. Germline CDR1 reads DFQATT; CDR2 reads SNEGSKA (reference sequence). The CDR3 contains 17 residues. The investigators amplified TCR beta CDR3 regions from RNA transcripts. TCR CDR3 regions were first amplified by RT-PCR with HTBI primers. Via MiXCR, TCRdb re-called the multiplex PCR reads, giving one row per CDR3 protein. The data contain approximately 530,000 distinct CDR3 sequences, 20% of them singletons.

The sequencing input was blood. The rearrangement uses TRBV20-1 and TRBJ2-7; TRBD2 is a possible D gene (7 bases). This receptor was identified in a man aged 35 to 55 with Graves' ophthalmopathy. The CDR3 region has the DNA TGCAGTGCTCGGGAGCTCCGAGGGGGGGTCAACCCCTACGAGCAGTACTTC. Amino acid sequence: CSARELRGGVNPYEQYF.